These T cell receptor beta chains were read from a single sample in a study of shared clonotypes between healthy human individuals. This table comes from immunoSEQ multiplex PCR, and its TCRdb copy is limited to in-frame clones, with some not included. The sample contains over 850,000 clones, 75% to 85% of which appear only once. Sequenced sample: memory CD4+ T cells from PBMCs. Receptor source: a young man in good health. Some clones in this sample may be carry-over from other donors' samples. Each CDR3 is given with its conserved first and last residue. Each record gives: CDR3 length, D gene, J gene, V gene, clone size, CDR3 protein, CDR3 DNA. D genes are given only for firm matches. Clone size is shown for a subset of rows, as once, few, many or a class of expanded clone.

cdr3_length: 12; d_call: -; j_call: TRBJ1-3; v_call: TRBV6-6; clone_size: -; cdr3_aa: CATINSGNTIYF; cdr3_nt: TGTGCCACCATAAACTCTGGAAACACCATATATTTT
cdr3_length: 15; d_call: -; j_call: TRBJ1-2; v_call: TRBV25-1; clone_size: -; cdr3_aa: CASSDGGLGSYGYTF; cdr3_nt: TGTGCCAGCAGTGACGGGGGCCTCGGTAGCTATGGCTACACCTTC
cdr3_length: 14; d_call: -; j_call: TRBJ2-7; v_call: TRBV27; clone_size: -; cdr3_aa: CASSLSHLAYEQYF; cdr3_nt: TGTGCCAGCAGTTTATCCCACCTCGCCTACGAGCAGTACTTC
cdr3_length: 14; d_call: TRBD2; j_call: TRBJ2-7; v_call: TRBV7-9; clone_size: few; cdr3_aa: CASSLAAGDYEQYF; cdr3_nt: TGTGCCAGCAGCTTAGCGGCGGGAGACTACGAGCAGTACTTC
cdr3_length: 15; d_call: TRBD1; j_call: TRBJ2-5; v_call: TRBV5-1; clone_size: -; cdr3_aa: CASSLATGGRETQYF; cdr3_nt: TGCGCCAGCAGCTTGGCCACAGGGGGTAGAGAGACCCAGTACTTC
cdr3_length: 12; d_call: -; j_call: TRBJ1-1; v_call: TRBV28; clone_size: -; cdr3_aa: CASRGGDTEAFF; cdr3_nt: TGTGCCAGCAGGGGGGGGGACACTGAAGCTTTCTTT
cdr3_length: 14; d_call: TRBD2; j_call: TRBJ2-1; v_call: TRBV5-1; clone_size: -; cdr3_aa: CASSLASSGNEQFF; cdr3_nt: TGCGCCAGCAGCTTGGCCTCTAGCGGCAATGAGCAGTTCTTC
cdr3_length: 15; d_call: -; j_call: TRBJ2-3; v_call: TRBV4-1; clone_size: -; cdr3_aa: CASSQDLNPRDTQYF; cdr3_nt: TGCGCCAGCAGCCAAGACCTAAACCCGAGGGATACGCAGTATTTT
cdr3_length: 13; d_call: -; j_call: TRBJ2-5; v_call: TRBV6-1; clone_size: -; cdr3_aa: CASSELGQETQYF; cdr3_nt: TGTGCCAGCAGTGAACTAGGACAAGAGACCCAGTACTTC
cdr3_length: 17; d_call: -; j_call: TRBJ2-2; v_call: TRBV4-2; clone_size: once; cdr3_aa: CASSQDTHRRNTGELFF; cdr3_nt: TGTGCCAGCAGCCAAGATACACATCGTCGGAACACCGGGGAGCTGTTTTTT
cdr3_length: 13; d_call: -; j_call: TRBJ2-7; v_call: TRBV21-1; clone_size: -; cdr3_aa: CASSYGTFYEQYF; cdr3_nt: TGTGCCAGCAGCTACGGGACATTCTACGAGCAGTACTTC
cdr3_length: 14; d_call: TRBD1; j_call: TRBJ1-3; v_call: TRBV2; clone_size: once; cdr3_aa: CATQGAPPGNTIYF; cdr3_nt: TGTGCCACCCAGGGGGCCCCACCTGGAAACACCATATATTTT
cdr3_length: 15; d_call: -; j_call: TRBJ1-1; v_call: TRBV2; clone_size: -; cdr3_aa: CASQSAPGGNTEAFF; cdr3_nt: TGTGCCAGCCAATCGGCCCCCGGGGGGAACACTGAAGCTTTCTTT
cdr3_length: 17; d_call: TRBD2; j_call: TRBJ2-1; v_call: TRBV9; clone_size: -; cdr3_aa: CASSVATSGASYNEQFF; cdr3_nt: TGTGCCAGCAGCGTAGCAACTAGCGGGGCCTCCTACAATGAGCAGTTCTTC
cdr3_length: 15; d_call: TRBD2; j_call: TRBJ2-1; v_call: TRBV30; clone_size: -; cdr3_aa: CAWSAGLAVYNEQFF; cdr3_nt: TGTGCCTGGAGTGCGGGACTAGCGGTGTACAATGAGCAGTTCTTC
cdr3_length: 15; d_call: -; j_call: TRBJ2-1; v_call: TRBV7-9; clone_size: -; cdr3_aa: CASSLAGLDVGEQFF; cdr3_nt: TGTGCCAGCAGCTTAGCGGGATTGGATGTGGGGGAGCAGTTCTTC
cdr3_length: 13; d_call: -; j_call: TRBJ2-1; v_call: TRBV7-9; clone_size: once; cdr3_aa: CASRGGSGNEQFF; cdr3_nt: TGTGCCAGCAGGGGAGGATCCGGGAATGAGCAGTTCTTC
cdr3_length: 14; d_call: -; j_call: TRBJ2-5; v_call: TRBV29-1; clone_size: few; cdr3_aa: CSVEKGNFQETQYF; cdr3_nt: TGCAGCGTTGAAAAGGGCAATTTCCAAGAGACCCAGTACTTC
cdr3_length: 14; d_call: TRBD2; j_call: TRBJ2-1; v_call: TRBV6-5; clone_size: -; cdr3_aa: CASSYWTSGNEQFF; cdr3_nt: TGTGCCAGCAGTTACTGGACTAGCGGGAATGAGCAGTTCTTC
cdr3_length: 14; d_call: -; j_call: TRBJ1-2; v_call: TRBV28; clone_size: -; cdr3_aa: CAASKWGGNYGYTF; cdr3_nt: TGTGCCGCTAGCAAGTGGGGAGGGAACTATGGCTACACCTTC
cdr3_length: 14; d_call: -; j_call: TRBJ1-3; v_call: TRBV9; clone_size: -; cdr3_aa: CASSPPRDGNTIYF; cdr3_nt: TGTGCCAGCAGCCCCCCTCGGGACGGAAACACCATATATTTT
cdr3_length: 14; d_call: TRBD2; j_call: TRBJ2-5; v_call: TRBV7-2; clone_size: -; cdr3_aa: CASSLSGMGETQYF; cdr3_nt: TGTGCCAGCAGCTTAAGCGGGATGGGAGAGACCCAGTACTTC
cdr3_length: 15; d_call: TRBD1; j_call: TRBJ1-1; v_call: TRBV28; clone_size: -; cdr3_aa: CASSFLRDRNTEAFF; cdr3_nt: TGTGCCAGCAGTTTTCTTAGGGACAGGAACACTGAAGCTTTCTTT
cdr3_length: 14; d_call: TRBD2; j_call: TRBJ2-1; v_call: TRBV2; clone_size: -; cdr3_aa: CASREREWRNEQFF; cdr3_nt: TGTGCCAGCAGAGAGCGGGAGTGGCGCAATGAGCAGTTCTTC
cdr3_length: 15; d_call: -; j_call: TRBJ2-5; v_call: TRBV2; clone_size: -; cdr3_aa: CASSGGFSLQETQYF; cdr3_nt: TGTGCCAGCAGTGGCGGCTTCAGCCTTCAAGAGACCCAGTACTTC
cdr3_length: 16; d_call: TRBD2; j_call: TRBJ2-3; v_call: TRBV18; clone_size: -; cdr3_aa: CASSPAQAGGTDTQYF; cdr3_nt: TGTGCCAGCTCGCCGGCTCAAGCGGGAGGGACAGATACGCAGTATTTT
cdr3_length: 12; d_call: -; j_call: TRBJ2-2; v_call: TRBV5-1; clone_size: -; cdr3_aa: CASSHPNGELFF; cdr3_nt: TGCGCCAGCAGCCATCCCAACGGGGAGCTGTTTTTT
cdr3_length: 14; d_call: -; j_call: TRBJ1-5; v_call: TRBV5-1; clone_size: -; cdr3_aa: CASSLESGNQPQHF; cdr3_nt: TGCGCCAGCAGCTTGGAGTCGGGGAATCAGCCCCAGCATTTT
cdr3_length: 14; d_call: -; j_call: TRBJ1-2; v_call: TRBV5-6; clone_size: -; cdr3_aa: CASSFGGDFYGYTF; cdr3_nt: TGTGCCAGCAGCTTCGGGGGGGACTTCTATGGCTACACCTTC
cdr3_length: 15; d_call: -; j_call: TRBJ2-1; v_call: TRBV5-4; clone_size: -; cdr3_aa: CASSHPGDSYNEQFF; cdr3_nt: TGTGCCAGCAGTCACCCAGGGGACTCCTACAATGAGCAGTTCTTC
cdr3_length: 12; d_call: TRBD1; j_call: TRBJ1-2; v_call: TRBV10-3; clone_size: -; cdr3_aa: CAIQGGNYGYTF; cdr3_nt: TGTGCCATACAGGGGGGTAACTATGGCTACACCTTC
cdr3_length: 16; d_call: TRBD2; j_call: TRBJ2-1; v_call: TRBV7-2; clone_size: -; cdr3_aa: CASSFSGTSGYNEQFF; cdr3_nt: TGTGCCAGCAGCTTCTCCGGGACTAGCGGATACAATGAGCAGTTCTTC
cdr3_length: 14; d_call: -; j_call: TRBJ2-3; v_call: TRBV10-3; clone_size: -; cdr3_aa: CAISEGTGTDTQYF; cdr3_nt: TGTGCCATCAGTGAGGGGACGGGTACAGATACGCAGTATTTT
cdr3_length: 17; d_call: -; j_call: TRBJ2-2; v_call: TRBV14; clone_size: -; cdr3_aa: CASSQEPITGVGGELFF; cdr3_nt: TGTGCCAGCAGCCAAGAACCCATAACGGGAGTGGGCGGGGAGCTGTTTTTT
cdr3_length: 12; d_call: TRBD1; j_call: TRBJ2-7; v_call: TRBV28; clone_size: few; cdr3_aa: CASSSGGHEQYF; cdr3_nt: TGTGCCAGCAGCTCAGGGGGCCACGAGCAGTACTTC
cdr3_length: 11; d_call: TRBD2; j_call: TRBJ2-1; v_call: TRBV11-2; clone_size: once; cdr3_aa: CASSREGEQFF; cdr3_nt: TGTGCCAGCAGTCGGGAGGGTGAGCAGTTCTTC
cdr3_length: 16; d_call: TRBD1; j_call: TRBJ1-2; v_call: TRBV15; clone_size: -; cdr3_aa: CATSRGTGGPPYGYTF; cdr3_nt: TGTGCCACCAGCAGAGGAACAGGGGGCCCTCCCTATGGCTACACCTTC
cdr3_length: 16; d_call: TRBD1; j_call: TRBJ1-4; v_call: TRBV5-1; clone_size: once; cdr3_aa: CASSLGTGATNEKLFF; cdr3_nt: TGCGCCAGCAGCTTGGGGACAGGAGCAACTAATGAAAAACTGTTTTTT
cdr3_length: 16; d_call: -; j_call: TRBJ2-5; v_call: TRBV5-4; clone_size: -; cdr3_aa: CASRQTLGATGETQYF; cdr3_nt: TGTGCCAGCAGACAAACCCTCGGCGCCACTGGTGAGACCCAGTACTTC
cdr3_length: 13; d_call: -; j_call: TRBJ1-5; v_call: TRBV6-6; clone_size: -; cdr3_aa: CASSYGGYQPQHF; cdr3_nt: TGTGCCAGCAGTTACGGGGGGTATCAGCCCCAGCATTTT
cdr3_length: 11; d_call: -; j_call: TRBJ1-4; v_call: TRBV20-1; clone_size: -; cdr3_aa: CSQARGEKLFF; cdr3_nt: TGCAGTCAAGCTAGGGGGGAAAAACTGTTTTTT
cdr3_length: 14; d_call: -; j_call: TRBJ2-7; v_call: TRBV5-1; clone_size: once; cdr3_aa: CASSLLDGAYEQYF; cdr3_nt: TGCGCCAGCAGCTTGTTGGATGGAGCTTACGAGCAGTACTTC
cdr3_length: 15; d_call: -; j_call: TRBJ2-1; v_call: TRBV5-1; clone_size: -; cdr3_aa: CASSLAEDPYNEQFF; cdr3_nt: TGCGCCAGCAGCTTGGCCGAGGATCCCTACAATGAGCAGTTCTTC
cdr3_length: 17; d_call: -; j_call: TRBJ2-2; v_call: TRBV2; clone_size: -; cdr3_aa: CASRPTLLARGTGELFF; cdr3_nt: TGTGCCAGCAGGCCGACCTTACTAGCCCGAGGGACCGGGGAGCTGTTTTTT
cdr3_length: 15; d_call: -; j_call: TRBJ1-1; v_call: TRBV5-1; clone_size: -; cdr3_aa: CASSSQGSGNTEAFF; cdr3_nt: TGCGCCAGCAGCTCCCAGGGGTCTGGGAACACTGAAGCTTTCTTT
cdr3_length: 13; d_call: TRBD1; j_call: TRBJ2-3; v_call: TRBV29-1; clone_size: -; cdr3_aa: CSAADRATDTQYF; cdr3_nt: TGCAGCGCTGCAGACAGGGCCACAGATACGCAGTATTTT
cdr3_length: 15; d_call: -; j_call: TRBJ2-3; v_call: TRBV19; clone_size: -; cdr3_aa: CASSSRPISTDTQYF; cdr3_nt: TGTGCCAGTAGTAGTCGTCCTATCTCCACAGATACGCAGTATTTT
cdr3_length: 15; d_call: -; j_call: TRBJ2-1; v_call: TRBV9; clone_size: many; cdr3_aa: CASSLAPLLDNEQFF; cdr3_nt: TGTGCCAGCAGCCTCGCACCCCTACTAGACAATGAGCAGTTCTTC
cdr3_length: 14; d_call: -; j_call: TRBJ1-2; v_call: TRBV5-4; clone_size: -; cdr3_aa: CASRAGQENYGYTF; cdr3_nt: TGTGCCAGCAGGGCGGGGCAGGAAAACTATGGCTACACCTTC
cdr3_length: 15; d_call: -; j_call: TRBJ2-6; v_call: TRBV18; clone_size: -; cdr3_aa: CASSPPGAGANVLTF; cdr3_nt: TGTGCCAGCTCACCTCCCGGCGCTGGGGCCAACGTCCTGACTTTC
cdr3_length: 13; d_call: -; j_call: TRBJ2-1; v_call: TRBV7-9; clone_size: -; cdr3_aa: CASSLRPGDEQFF; cdr3_nt: TGTGCCAGCAGCCTGCGACCCGGGGATGAGCAGTTCTTC
cdr3_length: 15; d_call: -; j_call: TRBJ2-1; v_call: TRBV5-1; clone_size: once; cdr3_aa: CASNPSGDPSGEQFF; cdr3_nt: TGCGCCAGCAACCCGTCGGGAGACCCGAGTGGTGAGCAGTTCTTC
cdr3_length: 12; d_call: -; j_call: TRBJ2-5; v_call: TRBV30; clone_size: -; cdr3_aa: CAWKPRGETQYF; cdr3_nt: TGTGCCTGGAAGCCCCGGGGAGAGACCCAGTACTTC
cdr3_length: 13; d_call: TRBD1; j_call: TRBJ1-2; v_call: TRBV11-2; clone_size: -; cdr3_aa: CASSSTGVDGYTF; cdr3_nt: TGTGCCAGCAGCTCAACAGGGGTAGATGGCTACACCTTC